Below, one T cell receptor beta chain is given with its context. Antigen: not known. The data are from a study of cytomegalovirus exposure and HLA in healthy donors. General observations from the study: Being indistinguishable, some V segments were excluded, TRBV6-2 and TRBV6-3 among them. In a later analysis, HLA-associated beta chains showed higher expansion and lower generation probabilities than comparable chains. Researchers counted around 160 TCR beta chains as cytomegalovirus-associated.

Primers for the PCR totalled 60 Vbeta and 13 Jbeta. Per the study methods: A follow-up analysis tallied about 80 million unique TCR beta chains, approximately 11 million shared. This table comes from immunoSEQ multiplex PCR, and its TCRdb copy is limited to in-frame clones, with some not included. The D gene and trimming were derived from the DNA, and the V and J assignments and clone size from that table. The sample lists 90,000 or so clones; approximately 85% were seen once. The ends lost 6 bases at V and 3 bases at J; junction bases unmatched: 8. This CDR3 comprises 14 residues. CDR1 is MDHEN and CDR2 is SYDVKM in the germline V gene.

Sequencing input: PBMCs. This sequence joins TRBV28 and TRBJ2-7; 7 bases are a match to TRBD1. This TCR came from a young man in good health and CMV-seropositive. The CDR3 here is CASRRQGSVYEQYF. The CDR3 region has the DNA TGTGCCAGCAGACGACAGGGTTCCGTCTACGAGCAGTACTTC.